A single T cell receptor beta chain is shown here with its context. The antigen remains undetermined. This entry comes from a study of cytomegalovirus exposure and HLA in healthy donors. General study points: Analyses of presence/absence relied on an assumption of roughly uniform sequencing depth across donors. In an earlier analysis, productive rearrangement rates for most beta V segments clustered near 87% or 30%. TCR beta chain V- and J-gene trimming was linked, in a later analysis, to a missense variant in DCLRE1C. A later analysis linked some 17,000 TCR beta sequences to HLA alleles at 0.05 false discovery rate.

Losses at the gene ends were 4 bases for V and 1 base for J; bases not matched to a gene: 3. CDR1 SGHDN and CDR2 FVKESK come from the germline V gene. This CDR3 has 15 residues. 13 Jbeta primers and 60 Vbeta primers were used for the PCR. Generated by immunoSEQ multiplex PCR, the TCRdb table keeps only in-frame clones and is missing some. The sample has a few hundred thousand clones, over 70% seen once. The chain has TRBV14 and TRBJ2-2; 7 bases match TRBD2. Source material: PBMCs. The sequence was collected from an older woman in good health and CMV-seropositive. DNA for the CDR3: TGTGCCAGCAGCCGGGGAGGGGTGAACACCGGGGAGCTGTTTTTT. This translates into CASSRGGVNTGELFF.